This TCR beta chain stems from a study of cytomegalovirus exposure and HLA in healthy donors. Whole-study findings and limits: Certain sequence variants were highly shared and formed a cluster, and this cluster was likely a sequencing artifact. The study carried out a later analysis of TCR beta sequences. It associated some 17,000 of them with specific HLA alleles at a false discovery rate of 0.05. In a later analysis, most CMV-associated TCR beta chains appeared HLA-restricted.

With regard to this clone: What it binds is not known.

With 60 Vbeta and 13 Jbeta primers, the PCR was carried out. Profiled with immunoSEQ multiplex PCR; TCRdb holds only in-frame clones, not every one. The sample records about 150,000 clones, 70% to 90% being singletons. V gave up 1 base and J gave up 7 bases, with 14 bases separating them. From germline, CDR1 is SGHAT and CDR2 FQNNGV. The CDR3 runs 15 residues. Sequencing was carried out using PBMCs. The gene calls are TRBV11-2 and TRBJ2-1; TRBD2 is a possible D gene (7 bases). The receptor's source is a woman under 30 in good health and CMV-seronegative. CDR3 protein: CASSLGGGQGNEQFF. In nucleotides, the CDR3 is TGTGCCAGCAGCTTAGGGGGGGGACAAGGGAATGAGCAGTTCTTC.